The clone carrying this TCR beta chain has just a few counts. For the second PCR, which ran for 7 to 11 cycles, a sample-barcoded 5' primer and a J-beta primer mix were used. TCRdb reprocessed the 5' RACE reads with MiXCR, giving one entry per CDR3 protein. The sample holds fewer than 2 million distinct CDR3 sequences, about 39% seen once. The CDR3 spans 14 residues. The V end was cut by 3 bases, the J end by 4 bases, with 11 bases between. Looked up from germline, CDR1 is SEHNR and CDR2 is FQNEAQ (reference sequence). These data belong to a study of blood T cells in healthy people across ages. Sequenced material: blood. The sequence was obtained from a human donor in good health. V is TRBV7-9 and J is TRBJ2-3; D tentatively fits TRBD1 or TRBD2 (5 bases each). CDR3 amino acids: CASSFSGTADTQYF. CDR3 in DNA: TGTGCCAGCAGCTTTTCCGGGACGGCAGATACGCAGTATTTT.